This T cell receptor beta chain was profiled in a study of blood T cell repertoires in COVID-19. Profiling relied on immunoSEQ multiplex PCR, and the TCRdb table lists in-frame clones only, not all of them. This table has about 210,000 clones, 85% appearing once. The length of the CDR3 is 14 residues. Germline CDR1 reads ENHRY; CDR2 reads SYGVKD. Deletions cut 8 bases from V and 4 bases from J, with 15 bases between. Participants' own reports of clinical history determined their cohort assignment. The sequenced sample consisted of PBMCs or T cells enriched from blood (not recorded which). The sequence came from a man aged 35-49 years who had recovered from COVID-19. The V gene is TRBV10-3, the J gene TRBJ2-4, with a weak D call TRBD2 (7 bases). This CDR3 is CAIGQGRGKNIQYF. CDR3 nucleotide sequence: TGTGCCATCGGTCAGGGGCGGGGGAAAAACATTCAGTACTTC.